The 2 T cell receptor beta chains below all came from one sample that was sequenced in a study of T cell responses to AZD1222 COVID-19 vaccine. TCRdb's copy holds only in-frame clones and misses some; the assay was immunoSEQ multiplex PCR. The sample yields 150,000 to 200,000 clones, 85% to 95% seen once. Source: peripheral blood, taken on day 0 of AZD1222 vaccination. The receptors derive from an adult in good health.

The CDR3 sequence is CARIKAKNIQYF. The CDR3 nucleotides read TGTGCCAGGATAAAAGCCAAAAACATTCAGTACTTC. The V call is TRBV27, the J call TRBJ2-4; D ambiguous. Germline V gives CDR1 MNHEY, CDR2 SMNVEV (reference sequence). CDR3 length: 12 amino acids. V shed 9 bases and J shed 0 bases, with 6 bases lying between them.

The rearrangement links TRBV19 to TRBJ1-5; D perhaps matches TRBD1 (5 bases). The CDR3 spans 16 residues. Looked up from germline, CDR1 is LNHDA and CDR2 is SQIVND (reference sequence). The V and J ends lost 5 bases and 13 bases respectively, with 27 bases between them. DNA of the CDR3: TGTGCCAGTAGTCTCCTCCGCCCGGGACCGCATTACACGCAGCATTTT. Protein sequence: CASSLLRPGPHYTQHF.